Each of the 28 T cell receptor beta chains below was sequenced from the same sample in a study of neurological immune-mediated disorders (dated by TCRdb to the late 2010s). Libraries were made using 5' RACE. The sequencer listed for this sample is Illumina HiSeq 2500. TCRdb reanalyzed the raw reads on its own, using fastp at Q25 for trimming and MiXCR for clone calling, and kept in-frame beta chains. Duplicate CDR3 protein sequences are folded into a single record with the most common DNA and genes. The sample records more than 30,000 distinct CDR3 sequences, roughly 6.9% of which are singletons. The ten largest clonotypes hold just over 5.5% of the sample. What was sequenced was CD4+ T cells from blood. These TCRs come from a man aged 45-65 years in good health.

This clonotype was detected ten times or more. V gene TRBV28 combines with J gene TRBJ1-6; 9 bases are a match to TRBD1. With V trimmed by 2 bases and J by 4 bases, 3 bases remained unmatched. Germline V gene data show CDR1 as MDHEN and CDR2 as SYDVKM. The CDR3 covers 16 residues. The DNA of the CDR3 is TGTGCCAGCAGTTTAGGGGGACAGGGTTATAATTCACCCCTCCACTTT. Translated: CASSLGGQGYNSPLHF. Variable domain in full (rest from reference TRBV28 and TRBJ1-6): DVKVTQSSRYLVKRTGEKVFLECVQDMDHENMFWYRQDPGLGLRLIYFSYDVKMKEKGDIPEGYSVSREKKERFSLILESASTNQTSMYLCASSLGGQGYNSPLHFGNGTRLTVT.

This clonotype was detected many times. This sequence joins TRBV28 and TRBJ2-6; no reliable D call. The CDR3 length is 15 residues. Trimming stripped 4 bases from V and 2 bases from J, with 9 bases between. Looked up from germline, CDR1 is MDHEN and CDR2 is SYDVKM. The CDR3 region is CASSSETAGANVLTF. As DNA, the CDR3 is TGTGCCAGCAGTTCCGAAACTGCTGGGGCCAACGTCCTGACTTTC.

This clonotype was recorded at least ten times. This chain connects TRBV6-6 to TRBJ2-2; 8 nucleotides align to TRBD2. CDR1 and CDR2 (germline): MNHNY, SVGAGI (reference sequence). This CDR3 spans 16 amino acids. V was clipped by 0 bases and J by 5 bases; unmatched bases: 5. In DNA form, the CDR3 reads TGTGCCAGCAGTTACTCCACTAGCGGAGGGACCGGGGAGCTGTTTTTT. It translates to CASSYSTSGGTGELFF.

There are many counts of this clonotype. The chain carries TRBV4-1 and TRBJ2-7, with a possible D match to TRBD2 (6 bases). The CDR3 runs to 14 residues. V was shortened by 0 bases and J by 2 bases, with 8 bases between the two germline ends. Germline CDR1 is MGHRA and CDR2 is YSYEKL. The CDR3 nucleotides read TGCGCCAGCAGCCAAGAGACGGGAGCCTACGAGCAGTACTTC. Translated, it gives CASSQETGAYEQYF.

This clonotype was recorded at least ten times. This chain links TRBV3-1 with TRBJ1-1, with a possible D match to TRBD1 (6 bases). V lost 4 bases and J 11 bases, leaving 32 bases between the germline ends. The length of the CDR3 is 18 residues. Germline CDR1 LGHDT, CDR2 YNNKEL (reference sequence). The CDR3 DNA follows: TGTGCCAGCAGCCTCCCGGGGCAGTCGGGGGCACCCAACCGGCCGGCTTTCTTT. Protein product: CASSLPGQSGAPNRPAFF. The full variable domain, with the rest looked up from reference TRBV3-1 and TRBJ1-1, is DTAVSQTPKYLVTQMGNDKSIKCEQNLGHDTMYWYKQDSKKFLKIMFSYNNKELIINETVPNRFSPKSPDKAHLNLHINSLELGDSAVYFCASSLPGQSGAPNRPAFFGQGTRLTVV.

This clonotype has a count of ten or more. The genes are TRBV10-3 and TRBJ2-5, with 10 bases matching TRBD2. This CDR3 has 14 residues. Germline-derived CDR1 and CDR2 are ENHRY and SYGVKD. V lost 6 bases, J lost 5 bases, and 6 bases stayed unmatched. Written as DNA, the CDR3 is TGTGCCATCAGGGGGTCTAGCGGGAGTGAGACCCAGTACTTC. Translating it yields CAIRGSSGSETQYF.

Ten or more counts support this clonotype. This sequence joins TRBV29-1 and TRBJ1-2; no clear D gene. The CDR3 sequence is 12 residues long. From germline, CDR1 is SQVTM and CDR2 ANQGSEA. Trimming removed 6 bases at V and 8 bases at J, with 16 bases between. CDR3 coding DNA: TGCAGCGTGGCCCATCAGGAAGACGGCTACACCTTC. It codes for CSVAHQEDGYTF.

This clonotype was counted many times. This chain links TRBV5-1 with TRBJ2-7, with D possibly being TRBD1 (5 bases). Germline-derived CDR1 and CDR2 are SGHRS and YFSETQ. This CDR3 contains 16 residues. V gave up 0 bases and J gave up 0 bases, with 13 bases separating them. This CDR3 reads CASSLEGRSLSYEQYF. DNA for the CDR3: TGCGCCAGCAGCTTGGAGGGGCGATCCCTCTCCTACGAGCAGTACTTC. Drawing the rest from reference TRBV5-1 and TRBJ2-7, the complete variable domain is KAGVTQTPRYLIKTRGQQVTLSCSPISGHRSVSWYQQTPGQGLQFLFEYFSETQRNKGNFPGRFSGRQFSNSRSEMNVSTLELGDSALYLCASSLEGRSLSYEQYFGPGTRLTVT.

This clonotype occurred many times. V is TRBV5-1 and J is TRBJ2-7, with 8 positions matching TRBD1. The CDR3 runs to 15 residues. CDR1 and CDR2 (germline): SGHRS, YFSETQ. With 7 bases clipped from V and 6 bases from J, the junction kept 15 bases outside the gene matches. CDR3 in amino acids: CASGGTTGTGPEQYF. CDR3 nucleotide sequence: TGCGCCAGCGGGGGCACCACAGGGACAGGTCCCGAGCAGTACTTC.

This clonotype was detected ten times or more. This chain uses TRBV6-1 with TRBJ2-7; 9 bases map to TRBD2. CDR3 length: 15 residues. The V segment lost 8 bases and the J segment 0 bases; nucleotides outside the gene matches: 8. The germline V gene has CDR1 MNHNS and CDR2 SASEGT. CDR3 residues: CASPPSGRFSYEQYF. CDR3 nucleotides: TGTGCCAGCCCCCCGAGCGGGAGGTTCTCCTACGAGCAGTACTTC.

The table lists this clonotype with many counts. CDR3 nucleotide sequence: TGCGCCAGCAGCCAAGATTTTTCAACTCAGTACTTC. Protein product: CASSQDFSTQYF. The V gene is TRBV4-1, the J gene TRBJ2-7; unclear D gene. Trimming stripped 0 bases from V and 10 bases from J, with 10 bases between. Germline values: CDR1 MGHRA, CDR2 YSYEKL. This CDR3 is built from 12 residues.

This clonotype was observed many times. The chain employs TRBV25-1 and TRBJ2-5, with D perhaps being TRBD1 or TRBD2 (7 bases each). The CDR3 totals 14 residues. The germline V gene has CDR1 MGHDK and CDR2 SYGVNS. V was pared by 2 bases and J by 7 bases, with 14 bases between. The CDR3 loop is CASSELTGTTTQYF. The CDR3 nucleotides read TGTGCCAGCAGTGAACTGACAGGGACTACGACCCAGTACTTC.

This clonotype was found many times. V gene TRBV4-3 combines with J gene TRBJ1-1; D is possibly TRBD1 (5 bases). This CDR3 spans 14 amino acids. V was cut by 0 bases and J by 3 bases, with 8 bases left in between. CDR1 LGHNA and CDR2 YSLEER come from the germline V gene. The CDR3, as DNA: TGCGCCAGCAGCCAAGATGGGGGACACACTGAAGCTTTCTTT. Its protein is CASSQDGGHTEAFF.

This clonotype was recorded at least ten times. The V call is TRBV10-3, the J call TRBJ2-3; weak D call: TRBD2 (6 bases). Trimming removed 10 bases at V and 7 bases at J, with 24 bases between. Germline CDR1 reads ENHRY; CDR2 reads SYGVKD. The CDR3 has 15 residues. CDR3 DNA: TGTGCCACCGCCCCCGGGACTCCCCCTGTAAATACGCAGTATTTT. Protein sequence: CATAPGTPPVNTQYF.

The sample holds many counts of this clonotype. The V call is TRBV3-1, the J call TRBJ1-1; 12 bases are shared with TRBD1. CDR1 is LGHDT, CDR2 YNNKEL, per germline (reference sequence). After removal of 4 bases from V and 3 bases from J, the junction contained 9 bases not matched to a gene. The CDR3 contains 17 residues. For the CDR3, the DNA is TGTGCCAGCAGCCCCCCCGGGACAGGGGGCCAGGACACTGAAGCTTTCTTT. Its translation is CASSPPGTGGQDTEAFF.

The table lists this clonotype with a count of one. One end of the junction is discordant with germline, which a read error may explain. V is TRBV12-3 or TRBV12-4 and J is TRBJ2-4, with 10 bases matching TRBD1. This CDR3 is 17 amino acids long. CDR3 sequence reads: CVSTPVQDRGGENIQYF. The DNA of the CDR3 is TGTGTCAGCACCCCGGTGCAGGACAGGGGGGGCGAAAACATTCAGTACTTC.

This clonotype has at least ten counts. DNA for the CDR3: TGTGCCAGCAGTTTAATTGGTCAGCCCCAGCATTTT. Translating it yields CASSLIGQPQHF. The chain joins TRBV28 to TRBJ1-5; D is ambiguous. V lost 2 bases and J 6 bases, leaving 5 bases between the germline ends. The CDR3 loop spans 12 amino acids. Germline V gene lookup returns CDR1 MDHEN and CDR2 SYDVKM.

The sample holds a few counts of this clonotype. V usage is TRBV20-1 and J usage is TRBJ2-5, with D tentatively TRBD2 (5 bases). Between the trimmed V and J ends, which lost 2 bases and 0 bases, there was a span of 10 bases. CDR1 and CDR2 (germline): DFQATT, SNEGSKA (reference sequence). This CDR3 spans 14 amino acids. The CDR3: CSARTPGNQETQYF. The CDR3 coding sequence is TGCAGTGCTAGAACCCCGGGGAACCAAGAGACCCAGTACTTC.

The chain uses TRBV20-1 and TRBJ2-3; the D gene is possibly TRBD1 (7 bases). Trimming took 6 bases from V and 6 from J, leaving 16 bases between them. This CDR3 is 13 amino acids long. The V gene's germline CDR1 is DFQATT and CDR2 SNEGSKA (reference sequence). The CDR3 region is CSAGDSLADTQYF. The DNA of the CDR3 is TGCAGTGCCGGGGACAGCCTAGCGGATACGCAGTATTTT.

This clonotype was seen more than once but under ten times. The J gene is TRBJ2-1, the V gene TRBV3-1; no clear D. The CDR3 totals 14 residues. In germline, CDR1 is LGHDT, CDR2 YNNKEL (reference sequence). V was trimmed by 1 base and J by 5 bases, leaving 9 bases between them. This chain's CDR3 is CASSQVPKNNEQFF. The CDR3 nucleotides read TGTGCCAGCAGCCAAGTCCCCAAGAACAATGAGCAGTTCTTC.

Many counts were recorded for this clonotype. The gene calls are TRBV5-1 and TRBJ2-5, with a weak D call TRBD1 (6 bases). CDR1 SGHRS and CDR2 YFSETQ come from the germline V gene. Trimming cost V 2 bases and J 0 bases, with 14 bases left between them. The CDR3 spans 16 residues. CDR3 sequence reads: CASSFSTGPHQETQYF. Here the CDR3 DNA reads TGCGCCAGCAGCTTTTCTACAGGGCCCCACCAAGAGACCCAGTACTTC.

Only a few counts were recorded for this clonotype. This chain connects TRBV29-1 to TRBJ2-3; a possible D gene is TRBD2 (5 bases). The CDR3 runs 15 residues. Per the germline V gene, CDR1 is SQVTM and CDR2 is ANQGSEA. Trimming pared 4 bases from V and 4 bases from J, leaving 18 bases between. The CDR3: CSVGGGPGAADTQYF. The CDR3 DNA is TGCAGCGTTGGAGGAGGTCCGGGTGCAGCAGATACGCAGTATTTT.

This clonotype was recorded at least ten times. J is TRBJ2-7 and V is TRBV20-1; D perhaps matches TRBD2 (6 bases). Germline loops: CDR1 DFQATT, CDR2 SNEGSKA (reference sequence). Deletions cut 3 bases from V and 3 bases from J, with 15 bases between. The CDR3 has 14 residues. The CDR3 spells CSASPTGVVYEQYF. The CDR3, as DNA: TGCAGTGCTAGCCCTACGGGAGTAGTCTACGAGCAGTACTTC.

This clonotype was recorded once. The chain is built from TRBV7-8 and TRBJ1-6, with D possibly being TRBD1 (6 bases). Germline CDR1 reads SGHVS; CDR2 reads FQNEAQ. This CDR3 is built from 15 residues. The V end was cut by 0 bases, the J end by 10 bases, with 13 bases between. In DNA, the CDR3 is TGTGCCAGCAGCTTAGCCCAGGGGAGCGGATCACCCCTCCACTTT. This encodes CASSLAQGSGSPLHF.

This clonotype was seen repeatedly, ten times or more. This sequence may be a read error, since a much larger clone differs from it by one base. V and J are TRBV7-2 and TRBJ2-7, with a possible D match to TRBD2 (7 bases). V shed 4 bases and J shed 0 bases, with 22 bases lying between them. Germline V lookup: CDR1 SGHTA, CDR2 FQGNSA. This CDR3 is built from 18 residues. DNA for the CDR3: TGTGCCAGCAGCTCTAGGGGGAGGGAGTCGGCTAGCTCCTACGAGCAGTACTTC. As protein: CASSSRGRESASSYEQYF.

This clonotype was observed many times. The chain joins TRBV20-1 to TRBJ2-7, with 11 bases lining up with TRBD2. The CDR3 consists of 14 residues. Germline CDR1 and CDR2: DFQATT and SNEGSKA (reference sequence). V trimming: 6 bases; J trimming: 4 bases; junction bases outside the gene matches: 8. The CDR3: CSATWTSGPYEQYF. The CDR3 DNA reads TGCAGTGCCACCTGGACTAGCGGGCCGTACGAGCAGTACTTC.

At least ten counts were recorded for this clonotype. This sequence joins TRBV24-1 and TRBJ2-1, with 10 bases lining up with TRBD2. V gave up 4 bases and J gave up 3 bases; unmatched junction bases: 5. The CDR3 has 16 residues. Per germline, CDR1 KGHDR and CDR2 SFDVKD. This CDR3 is CATSDPLAGVYNEQFF. CDR3 nucleotides: TGTGCCACCAGTGACCCCCTAGCGGGAGTCTACAATGAGCAGTTCTTC.

This clonotype has ten or more counts. The CDR3 DNA reads TGCAGTGCTAGAGTCGGACGACGGGAATCGAACACTGAAGCTTTCTTT. This gives the protein CSARVGRRESNTEAFF. The V gene is TRBV20-1, the J gene TRBJ1-1; no definite D call. Trimming took off 1 base at V and 1 base at J, with 16 bases between the two ends. Germline lookup yields CDR1 DFQATT and CDR2 SNEGSKA (reference sequence). The CDR3 covers 16 residues.